A single sample gave rise to the 25 T cell receptor beta chains below, sequenced in a study of blood T cell repertoires in COVID-19. Assay used: immunoSEQ multiplex PCR; TCRdb lists only in-frame clones, some missing. The sample holds about 370,000 clones, more than 75% seen once. The sample comprised peripheral blood. The receptors stem from a young woman with COVID-19, enrolled during active disease.

This clone appeared a single time. The CDR3 protein is CASSQAISLDQPQHF. CDR3 bases: TGCGCCAGCAGCCAAGCAATCAGCCTAGATCAGCCCCAGCATTTT. This rearrangement joins TRBV4-1 to TRBJ1-5; no reliable D call. Germline loops: CDR1 MGHRA, CDR2 YSYEKL. V dropped 1 base and J dropped 5 bases, with 12 bases sitting between them. CDR3 length equals 15 residues.

The V call is TRBV6-5, the J call TRBJ2-7; 10 nucleotides line up with TRBD1. This CDR3 has 15 residues. The germline gives CDR1 MNHEY, CDR2 SVGAGI. Losses at the gene ends were 6 bases for V and 5 bases for J; bases not matched to a gene: 10. CDR3 residues: CASRHDRDRGHEQYF. The DNA of the CDR3 is TGTGCCAGCAGGCACGACCGGGACAGGGGCCACGAGCAGTACTTC.

For this clone: The same CDR3 also results from other DNA sequences found in this sample. The chain combines TRBV7-6 with TRBJ2-3; D call uncertain. The CDR3 covers 16 residues. V lost 0 bases and J 0 bases, leaving 10 bases between the germline ends. Germline V gene sequence: CDR1 SGHVS, CDR2 FNYEAQ. DNA of the CDR3: TGTGCCAGCAGCTTAGCCGGCGGAGATAGCACAGATACGCAGTATTTT. This codes for CASSLAGGDSTDTQYF.

The chain uses TRBV4-1 and TRBJ2-1; 10 bases fit TRBD2. The CDR3 totals 16 residues. Germline values: CDR1 MGHRA, CDR2 YSYEKL. Losses at the gene ends were 1 base for V and 7 bases for J; bases not matched to a gene: 7. CDR3 DNA: TGCGCCAGCAGCCAAGTTGGGAGCGGGAGGGCAAATGAGCAGTTCTTC. This translates into CASSQVGSGRANEQFF.

Comments on this clone: The sample holds other DNA sequences that translate to the same CDR3. The gene calls are TRBV5-1 and TRBJ2-3, with 8 bases aligning to TRBD2. The CDR3 extends over 15 amino acids. Germline values: CDR1 SGHRS, CDR2 YFSETQ. Losses at the gene ends were 1 base for V and 4 bases for J; bases not matched to a gene: 5. The CDR3, as DNA: TGCGCCAGCAGCTTGCTCGCGGGAGGAGCAGATACGCAGTATTTT. This translates into CASSLLAGGADTQYF. The complete variable domain, with remaining parts taken from reference TRBV5-1 and TRBJ2-3, reads KAGVTQTPRYLIKTRGQQVTLSCSPISGHRSVSWYQQTPGQGLQFLFEYFSETQRNKGNFPGRFSGRQFSNSRSEMNVSTLELGDSALYLCASSLLAGGADTQYFGPGTRLTVL.

The chain couples TRBV15 to TRBJ2-6, with D uncertain. Germline CDR1 is LNHNV and CDR2 is YYDKDF (reference sequence). V was cut by 1 base and J by 1 base, with 5 bases left in between. The CDR3 totals 15 residues. The CDR3 loop is CATSRGRSGANVLTF. For the CDR3, the DNA is TGTGCCACCAGCAGAGGCCGGTCTGGGGCCAACGTCCTGACTTTC.

The chain recombines TRBV2 with TRBJ2-4; perhaps TRBD1 as D (7 bases). Germline V gene lookup returns CDR1 SNHLY and CDR2 FYNNEI. Trimming shortened V by 1 base and J by 6 bases, and 10 bases separated the two germline ends. The CDR3 covers 14 residues. DNA of the CDR3: TGTGCCAGCAGTGAAGGGCAGGGGGGAAACATTCAGTACTTC. Translation: CASSEGQGGNIQYF.

The chain joins TRBV19 to TRBJ1-5; tentative D call: TRBD1 (6 bases). The CDR3 spans 15 residues. V lost 2 bases and J 5 bases, leaving 13 bases between the germline ends. Germline V lookup: CDR1 LNHDA, CDR2 SQIVND (reference sequence). For the CDR3, the DNA is TGTGCCAGTAGTATAATTAAGGACAGCTATCAGCCCCAGCATTTT. Residues: CASSIIKDSYQPQHF.

This clone has just one count. The J gene is TRBJ2-2, the V gene TRBV5-1; weak D call: TRBD2 (6 bases). The CDR3 is made up of 15 amino acids. The germline V gene encodes CDR1 SGHRS and CDR2 YFSETQ. Between the trimmed V and J ends, which lost 4 bases and 2 bases, there was a span of 12 bases. CDR3 nucleotides: TGCGCCAGCAGCAAGGGACTGGTAAACACCGGGGAGCTGTTTTTT. It translates to CASSKGLVNTGELFF.

This clone was detected once. The J gene is TRBJ2-3, the V gene TRBV19; 7 bases match TRBD2. Germline assignment: CDR1 LNHDA and CDR2 SQIVND (reference sequence). Trimming took 6 bases from V and 5 from J; bases not matched to a gene: 5. This CDR3 is 13 amino acids long. In DNA, the CDR3 is TGTGCCAGTAGGGCCGGGGGGAGAGATACGCAGTATTTT. Protein sequence: CASRAGGRDTQYF.

This sequence joins TRBV30 and TRBJ2-2; 7 bases line up with TRBD1. The CDR3 is 14 residues long. The V segment lost 2 bases and the J segment 3 bases; nucleotides outside the gene matches: 3. From germline, CDR1 is GTSNPN and CDR2 SVGIG (reference sequence). CDR3 sequence: CAWSKGADTGELFF. The CDR3 DNA is TGTGCCTGGAGTAAGGGGGCGGACACCGGGGAGCTGTTTTTT.

The gene calls are TRBV5-1 and TRBJ2-7; 11 nucleotides agree with TRBD2. Germline V gene sequence: CDR1 SGHRS, CDR2 YFSETQ. This CDR3 contains 17 residues. With 1 base clipped from V and 2 bases from J, the junction kept 8 bases outside the gene matches. CDR3 region: CASSLWTSGLPTYEQYF. CDR3 nucleotide sequence: TGCGCCAGCAGCTTGTGGACTAGCGGGCTACCGACCTACGAGCAGTACTTC.

J is TRBJ2-2 and V is TRBV4-1; 13 bases map to TRBD2. CDR1 and CDR2 (germline): MGHRA, YSYEKL. With 0 bases clipped from V and 6 bases from J, the junction kept 4 bases outside the gene matches. This CDR3 has 17 amino acids. Here the CDR3 reads CASSQDFGTSGAGELFF. The CDR3 coding sequence is TGCGCCAGCAGCCAAGATTTTGGGACTAGCGGGGCCGGGGAGCTGTTTTTT.

The chain recombines TRBV19 with TRBJ2-2; tentatively, D is TRBD2 (5 bases). Trimming removed 5 bases at V and 2 bases at J, with 15 bases between. Germline CDR1 is LNHDA and CDR2 is SQIVND (reference sequence). The CDR3 covers 16 residues. For the CDR3, the DNA is TGTGCCAGTAGTCCGCGGCGGAGGCAAAACACCGGGGAGCTGTTTTTT. It translates to CASSPRRRQNTGELFF.

The CDR3 sequence: CASSVALAGVYNEQFF. CDR3 coding DNA: TGTGCCAGCAGCGTAGCTCTAGCGGGAGTTTACAATGAGCAGTTCTTC. The V and J genes are TRBV9 and TRBJ2-1, with 10 nucleotides matching TRBD2. CDR3 length: 16 amino acids. J lost 4 bases, V lost 0 bases, and 4 bases had no gene match. CDR1 and CDR2 (germline): SGDLS, YYNGEE.

The genes are TRBV4-3 and TRBJ1-2; D is possibly TRBD1 (6 bases). The CDR3 runs to 14 residues. Germline V gives CDR1 LGHNA, CDR2 YSLEER. The V end was cut by 0 bases, the J end by 8 bases, with 13 bases between. The CDR3 coding sequence is TGCGCCAGCAGCCAAGACAGGGGATTTTACGGCTACACCTTC. Protein product: CASSQDRGFYGYTF.

The genes are TRBV4-1 and TRBJ2-1, with 9 bases matching TRBD2. Unmatched junction bases numbered 13, after V lost 6 bases and J lost 7 bases. The germline V gene encodes CDR1 MGHRA and CDR2 YSYEKL. The CDR3 has 16 residues. The CDR3 sequence is CASRARGGRGVNEQFF. The CDR3 DNA follows: TGCGCCAGCAGAGCTCGAGGCGGGAGGGGAGTAAATGAGCAGTTCTTC.

The chain employs TRBV28 and TRBJ2-7; 11 bases fit TRBD2. The CDR3 extends over 15 amino acids. Germline assignment: CDR1 MDHEN and CDR2 SYDVKM. Trimming removed 5 bases from V and 3 bases from J; junction bases left unmatched: 6. The CDR3 loop reads CASSPTSGSIYEQYF. In DNA, the CDR3 is TGTGCCAGCAGTCCAACTAGCGGGAGTATCTACGAGCAGTACTTC.

This clone was seen just once. The chain is built from TRBV7-9 and TRBJ2-7; TRBD2 matches at 11 bases. The germline V gene encodes CDR1 SEHNR and CDR2 FQNEAQ (reference sequence). V shed 5 bases and J 3 bases; nucleotides not matched to a gene: 9. The CDR3 runs to 16 residues. CDR3: CASSPTGTSGIYEQYF. The CDR3 bases are TGTGCCAGCAGCCCGACCGGGACTAGCGGAATCTACGAGCAGTACTTC.

The chain is built from TRBV9 and TRBJ1-6, with 8 bases fitting TRBD1. J gave up 9 bases and V 4 bases, and 6 bases lay outside the gene matches. The germline V gene has CDR1 SGDLS and CDR2 YYNGEE. The CDR3 runs to 14 residues. CDR3 protein: CASSLDRAGSPLHF. CDR3 nucleotides: TGTGCCAGCAGCTTGGACAGGGCGGGTTCACCCCTCCACTTT.

This chain joins TRBV7-8 and TRBJ2-7, with 10 bases aligning to TRBD2. The CDR3 is 15 amino acids. CDR1 is SGHVS and CDR2 is FQNEAQ in the germline V gene. V dropped 2 bases and J dropped 1; count of bases not matched to a gene: 2. The CDR3 region is CASSLSLAGSYEQYF. The DNA of the CDR3 is TGTGCCAGCAGCTTATCACTAGCGGGGTCCTACGAGCAGTACTTC. Based on the CDR3 plus reference TRBV7-8 and TRBJ2-7, the full variable domain is GAGVSQSPRYKVAKRGQDVALRCDPISGHVSLFWYQQALGQGPEFLTYFQNEAQLDKSGLPSDRFFAERPEGSVSTLKIQRTQQEDSAVYLCASSLSLAGSYEQYFGPGTRLTVT.

This chain links TRBV28 with TRBJ2-5, with 8 nucleotides matching TRBD1. The CDR3 runs to 13 residues. Germline V gene data show CDR1 as MDHEN and CDR2 as SYDVKM. V lost 7 bases, J lost 4 bases, and 5 bases stayed unmatched. The CDR3 spells CASNQGARETQYF. The CDR3 DNA reads TGTGCCAGCAATCAGGGGGCAAGAGAGACCCAGTACTTC.

The chain has TRBV3-1 (or the pseudogene TRBV3-2) and TRBJ2-1; 7 bases fit TRBD2. Germline V gives CDR1 LGHDT, CDR2 YNNKEL (reference sequence). With V trimmed by 3 bases and J by 0 bases, 5 bases remained unmatched. This CDR3 is built from 16 residues. CDR3: CASSHIAGPSYNEQFF. CDR3 DNA: TGTGCCAGCAGCCACATAGCGGGCCCCTCCTACAATGAGCAGTTCTTC.

This chain uses TRBV2 with TRBJ2-5, with 7 bases identical to TRBD2. The V segment lost 3 bases and the J segment 5 bases; nucleotides outside the gene matches: 9. This CDR3 has 15 residues. Looked up from germline, CDR1 is SNHLY and CDR2 is FYNNEI. The CDR3 coding sequence is TGTGCCAGCAGTGAGAGTGTTTACGGGAGGGAGACCCAGTACTTC. This codes for CASSESVYGRETQYF.

This chain uses TRBV13 with TRBJ2-1; D is possibly TRBD2 (5 bases). V lost 5 bases, J lost 4 bases, and 15 bases lay in between. CDR3 size: 15 residues. Germline lookup yields CDR1 PRHDT and CDR2 FYEKMQ (reference sequence). CDR3 nucleotide sequence: TGTGCCAGCAGCCCAGAGGTGGGAGCGTACAATGAGCAGTTCTTC. Encoded protein: CASSPEVGAYNEQFF.